The next 9 T cell receptor beta chains were all read from a single sample in a study of shared clonotypes between healthy human individuals. Profiled with immunoSEQ multiplex PCR; TCRdb holds only in-frame clones, not every one. The table includes about 2.3 million clones, roughly 93% detected once. The sample was naive CD4+ T cells from PBMCs. Subset defined: CD45RA+ positively selected. These TCRs come from a man aged 18 to 29 in good health. Some clones in this sample may be carry-over from other donors' samples.

This clone appeared a single time. The V call is TRBV4-1, the J call TRBJ2-5; 11 nucleotides line up with TRBD1. CDR1 and CDR2 (germline): MGHRA, YSYEKL. V lost 1 base to trimming and J lost 4 bases; unmatched junction nucleotides: 11. This CDR3 region has 18 residues. CDR3 in DNA: TGCGCCAGCAGCCAAGGACACCCGGGACAGGGGGTCGGAGAGACCCAGTACTTC. It yields the protein CASSQGHPGQGVGETQYF.

In the case of this clone: Being one base from a much bigger clone, this may be a read error. The chain uses TRBV5-4 and TRBJ2-2, with D uncertain. The CDR3 covers 13 residues. Germline loops: CDR1 SGHNT, CDR2 YYREEE (reference sequence). V was pared by 4 bases and J by 0 bases, with 4 bases between. CDR3 bases: TGTGCCAGCAGCCCCGCGAACACCGGGGAGCTGTTTTTT. Protein product: CASSPANTGELFF. Full variable domain (outside the CDR3, taken from reference TRBV5-4 and TRBJ2-2): ETGVTQSPTHLIKTRGQQVTLRCSSQSGHNTVSWYQQALGQGPQFIFQYYREEENGRGNFPPRFSGLQFPNYSSELNVNALELDDSALYLCASSPANTGELFFGEGSRLTVL.

For this clone: The same CDR3 also results from other DNA sequences found in this sample. CDR3 DNA: TGTGCCAGCAGCTTAGGGGGGAACTATGGCTACACCTTC. This codes for CASSLGGNYGYTF. The chain links TRBV7-9 to TRBJ1-2, with D maybe TRBD1 (5 bases). The CDR3 consists of 13 residues. Trimming removed 1 base at V and 2 bases at J, with 5 bases between. Germline loops: CDR1 SEHNR, CDR2 FQNEAQ (reference sequence).

The CDR3 protein is CASSERKGTSYEQYF. The CDR3, as DNA: TGTGCCAGCAGTGAACGCAAGGGGACCTCCTACGAGCAGTACTTC. The V gene is TRBV6-1, the J gene TRBJ2-7; D possibly uses TRBD1 or TRBD2 (5 bases each). Germline assignment: CDR1 MNHNS and CDR2 SASEGT. The CDR3 has 15 residues. Trimming pared 2 bases from V and 0 bases from J, leaving 11 bases between.

J is TRBJ2-3 and V is TRBV28, with TRBD2 matching 10 bases. There are 18 residues in the CDR3. The V and J ends lost 6 bases and 3 bases, in that order; junction bases with no gene match: 15. Germline V gene data show CDR1 as MDHEN and CDR2 as SYDVKM. CDR3 sequence (DNA): TGTGCCAGCAGCCGACCTCTCGGGAGCGGGAGGGCGACAGATACGCAGTATTTT. This sequence encodes CASSRPLGSGRATDTQYF.

Concerning this clone itself: Other DNA sequences of this sample code for an identical CDR3. This chain links TRBV30 with TRBJ2-3, with D uncertain. Trimming took 1 base from V and 0 from J, leaving 5 bases between them. CDR1 GTSNPN and CDR2 SVGIG come from the germline V gene (reference sequence). The CDR3 runs to 13 residues. CDR3 sequence reads: CAWSAKSTDTQYF. Written as DNA, the CDR3 is TGTGCCTGGAGTGCTAAAAGCACAGATACGCAGTATTTT.

The CDR3: CASSYGTGVGPNTQYF. The CDR3 DNA is TGTGCCAGCTCTTACGGTACGGGAGTTGGGCCGAATACGCAGTATTTT. This chain joins TRBV18 and TRBJ2-3, with D possibly being TRBD2 (6 bases). V lost 6 bases and J 7 bases, leaving 23 bases between the germline ends. CDR3 length: 16 residues. The V gene's germline CDR1 is KGHSH and CDR2 LQKENI.

The CDR3, as DNA: TGTGCCAGCAGTTTAACCCGACTGAGGGGTCTAGATCAGCCCCAGCATTTT. It yields the protein CASSLTRLRGLDQPQHF. The chain employs TRBV28 and TRBJ1-5, with a tentative D call TRBD1 (5 bases). Between the trimmed V and J ends, which lost 2 bases and 5 bases, there was a span of 19 bases. CDR3 length: 17 residues. The germline V gene has CDR1 MDHEN and CDR2 SYDVKM.

The chain carries TRBV25-1 and TRBJ2-2; the match to TRBD1 covers 8 bases. Germline values: CDR1 MGHDK, CDR2 SYGVNS. The CDR3 contains 16 residues. The V segment lost 4 bases and the J segment 5 bases; nucleotides outside the gene matches: 9. This chain's CDR3 is CASSARTGRMTGELFF. CDR3 DNA: TGTGCCAGCAGTGCCCGGACAGGGAGGATGACCGGGGAGCTGTTTTTT.